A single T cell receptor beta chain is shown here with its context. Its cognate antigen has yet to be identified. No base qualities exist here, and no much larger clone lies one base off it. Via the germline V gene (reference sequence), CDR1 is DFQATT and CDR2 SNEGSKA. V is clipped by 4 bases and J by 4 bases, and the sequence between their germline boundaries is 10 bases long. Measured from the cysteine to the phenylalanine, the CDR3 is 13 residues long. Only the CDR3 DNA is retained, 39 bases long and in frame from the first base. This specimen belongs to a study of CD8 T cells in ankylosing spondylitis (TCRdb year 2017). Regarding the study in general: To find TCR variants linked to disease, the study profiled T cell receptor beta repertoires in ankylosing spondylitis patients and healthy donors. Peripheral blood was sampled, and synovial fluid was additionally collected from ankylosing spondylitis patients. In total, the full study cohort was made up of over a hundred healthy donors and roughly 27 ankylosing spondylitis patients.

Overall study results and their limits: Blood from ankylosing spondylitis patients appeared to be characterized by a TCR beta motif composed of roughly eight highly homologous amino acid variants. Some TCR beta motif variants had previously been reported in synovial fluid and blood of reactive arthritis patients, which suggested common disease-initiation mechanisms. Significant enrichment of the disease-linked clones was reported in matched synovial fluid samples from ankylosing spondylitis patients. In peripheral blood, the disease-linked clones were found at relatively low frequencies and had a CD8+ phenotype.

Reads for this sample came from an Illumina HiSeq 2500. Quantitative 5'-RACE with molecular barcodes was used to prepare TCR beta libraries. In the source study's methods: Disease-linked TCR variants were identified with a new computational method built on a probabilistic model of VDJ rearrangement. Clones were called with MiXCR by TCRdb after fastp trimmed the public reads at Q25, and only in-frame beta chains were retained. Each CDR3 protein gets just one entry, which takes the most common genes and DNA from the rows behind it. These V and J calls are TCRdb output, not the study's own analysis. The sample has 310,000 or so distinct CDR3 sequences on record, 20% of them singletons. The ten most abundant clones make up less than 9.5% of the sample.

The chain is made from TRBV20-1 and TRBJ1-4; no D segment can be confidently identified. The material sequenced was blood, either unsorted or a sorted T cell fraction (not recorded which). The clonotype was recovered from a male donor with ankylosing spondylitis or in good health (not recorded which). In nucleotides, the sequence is TGCAGTGCTAAGCGACAATATAATGAAAAACTGTTTTTT. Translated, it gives CSAKRQYNEKLFF.